What follows describes a single T cell receptor (beta chain). It has no known antigen specificity. No much larger clone is present one base from it, and per-base qualities are unavailable. The data are from a study of beta chain features in type 1 diabetes (dated by TCRdb to about 2018). With regard to the full study: Mean age, gender distribution, total cell number and subset yield were not different between patients and healthy donors. A total of roughly 100 million sorted cells were examined across all samples, and the number of cells per subset was strongly correlated with RNA yield. In the study, recently diagnosed type 1 diabetes patients and matched healthy donors were compared on the TCRB repertoires of their sorted circulating CD4+ T cell subsets. Naive and central memory subsets were obtained from all 30 or so donors, but regulatory and stem cell-like memory subsets were isolated from only 8 patients and roughly 8 healthy donors. Beyond this particular receptor, the publication reports: Only small numbers of individuals were included in the HLA sub-analyses, which left unresolved whether HLA type had any influence on TCRB rearrangement. At VDJ recombination sites, patients with type 1 diabetes made fewer insertions and deleted more nucleotides, a pattern implying thymic rearrangement abnormalities. Because cDNA rather than genomic DNA was sequenced, highly expressing activated cells could have been over-represented, although no difference in activation and CD3 levels was found between groups. Shorter templates might have been favored by PCR, but patient and control samples were amplified and corrected together, so both groups would have been affected equally by any skew. In all four CD4+ subsets, TCRB CDR3 length was moderately but significantly shorter in type 1 diabetes patients. Naive, central memory and regulatory TCRB repertoires appeared to be more alike among patients than among healthy donors.

From its cysteine to its phenylalanine, the CDR3 spans 13 amino acids. Left in the record is the CDR3 DNA by itself, 39 bases read in frame from the first base. V loses 0 bases, J loses 1 base, and the germline ends lie 6 bases apart. The germline V gene yields SQVTM for CDR1 and ANQGSEA for CDR2. A single peripheral blood draw of around 120 mL on average was collected from each donor into heparinised tubes. A BD FACSAria II was used to sort naive, central memory, regulatory and stem cell-like memory CD4+ T cells with a panel that included CD45RO, CCR7, CD25, CD127, CD95 and CD27. Every sorted population had a purity above 95%. PBMCs were separated immediately by Lymphoprep density gradient centrifugation and were stained directly, without being cultured. So that batch effects would be minimized, each experiment stained and sorted samples in pairs, pairing one healthy donor with one patient. The entire isolated RNA was reverse transcribed using the High Capacity cDNA Reverse Transcription Kit, and thus expressed TCRB transcripts were sequenced. Deep immunoSEQ sequencing was performed on naive, central memory and regulatory T cell samples, with an average of roughly 3.5 million total reads per sample. Sorted cells were lysed in RLT buffer and RNA was extracted with DNase-treated RNeasy Micro or Mini kits, depending on cell number. Each cell subset was processed separately to prevent cross-contamination, with patient and healthy donor samples processed together. TCRB sequences were amplified from cDNA with the immunoSEQ multiplex PCR, producing 87-bp fragments spanning the CDR3 region. Sequencing of the amplicons was performed on the Illumina HiSeq platform. The paper's processing steps were these. PCR bias was computationally corrected using synthetic template baselines, reads within Hamming distance 2 were collapsed, and singletons that could not be merged were discarded. Reads were aligned against IMGT to assign V, D and J genes, CDR3 length and insertions or deletions at six rearrangement sites. Clonotype counts were normalized to sorted cell number within each subset before computing true diversity and Gini coefficients with the tcR R package. The overlap coefficient, calculated on TCRB nucleotide sequences, was used to quantify repertoire sharing. As a proxy for the pre-selection repertoire, out-of-frame TCRB sequences from naive cells were analyzed. As stored in TCRdb, this immuneACCESS dataset retains in-frame rearrangements with V and J assigned. A fraction of the clones does not appear; measured against another copy, unresolved V genes explain less than half of the discrepancy, and the remainder lacks a known reason. V, J and clone size derive from that table, while D and trimming were established from the DNA sequence. The sample data list 250,000 to 350,000 clones, and around an eighth of these were observed just once. The biggest ten clones account for under 0.02% of the sample.

Sample: naive CD4+ T cells from blood. According to the study, the label for this sample's cell subset or site signals: true naive CD4+ T cells. The chain is assembled from TRBV29-1 and TRBJ1-1; the D gene is not confidently resolved. The sequence was collected from a man aged 25-40 years with type 1 diabetes. The CDR3 protein: CSVEEPGNTEAFF. The nucleotides are TGCAGCGTTGAAGAGCCAGGGAACACTGAAGCTTTCTTT.